This passage covers 21 T cell receptor beta chains from one sample sequenced in a study of Ad26.COV2.S vaccination and SARS-CoV-2 variants. Treatment of the sample: around 19 received Ad26.COV2.S at low or high dose, single or two shots; about five received placebo; per-sample allocation not given. Samples were taken on day 63 after the first vaccine or placebo injection. Generated by immunoSEQ multiplex PCR, the TCRdb table keeps only in-frame clones and is missing some. The data show about 370,000 clones, with less than 90% seen just once and 3.5% held by the top ten. This specimen consisted of peripheral blood, obtained in a trial of Ad26.COV2.S vaccine versus placebo. The receptors stem from a person between 18 and 65 years old who received the Ad26.COV2.S COVID-19 vaccine or a placebo.

The genes are TRBV3-1 (or the pseudogene TRBV3-2) and TRBJ2-7; D is possibly TRBD2 (5 bases). V lost 4 bases, J lost 3 bases, and 7 bases lay in between. This CDR3 is 12 amino acids long. Germline CDR1 and CDR2: LGHDT and YNNKEL (reference sequence). For the CDR3, the DNA is TGTGCCAGCAGCCTACGGGGCTACGAGCAGTACTTC. It encodes CASSLRGYEQYF.

The chain recombines TRBV3-1 (or the pseudogene TRBV3-2) with TRBJ2-1; tentatively, D is TRBD1 or TRBD2 (6 bases each). The CDR3 has 16 residues. V was cut by 1 base and J by 0 bases, with 10 bases left in between. Per the germline V gene, CDR1 is LGHDT and CDR2 is YNNKEL (reference sequence). The CDR3 coding sequence is TGTGCCAGCAGCCAAGCCGGGGGCAGCTCCTACAATGAGCAGTTCTTC. Encoded protein: CASSQAGGSSYNEQFF.

CDR3 in DNA: TGCGCCAGCAGAATGGACAGGACGGACACTGAAGCTTTCTTT. As protein: CASRMDRTDTEAFF. V usage is TRBV10-1 and J usage is TRBJ1-1; TRBD1 aligns across 7 bases. This CDR3 contains 14 residues. CDR1 WNHNN and CDR2 SYGVQD come from the germline V gene (reference sequence). With V trimmed by 6 bases and J by 3 bases, 7 bases remained unmatched.

The sample holds one count of this clone. The chain uses TRBV27 and TRBJ2-7; D gene uncertain. This CDR3 is 10 amino acids long. Trimming shortened V by 8 bases and J by 4 bases, and 6 bases separated the two germline ends. The germline CDR1 and CDR2 sequences are MNHEY and SMNVEV (reference sequence). Here the CDR3 DNA reads TGTGCCAGCGGACCTTACGAGCAGTACTTC. This translates into CASGPYEQYF.

This chain links TRBV6-1 with TRBJ1-2; D unresolved. The CDR3 is made up of 13 amino acids. With 2 bases removed from V and 8 bases from J, the gap between germline ends came to 12 bases. Per germline, CDR1 MNHNS and CDR2 SASEGT. The CDR3 DNA sequence: TGTGCCAGCAGTGAATTCGGGTACCGGGGCTACACCTTC. This codes for CASSEFGYRGYTF.

This clone has at least ten counts. The chain is built from TRBV6-4 and TRBJ1-5; D not certain. The CDR3 consists of 13 residues. The V gene's germline CDR1 is MRHNA and CDR2 SNTAGT. V lost 3 bases and J 7 bases, leaving 10 bases between the germline ends. CDR3: CASSEATEQPQHF. For the CDR3, the DNA is TGTGCCAGCAGTGAAGCGACGGAACAGCCCCAGCATTTT.

V usage is TRBV3-1 (or the pseudogene TRBV3-2) and J usage is TRBJ2-2, with 9 nucleotides matching TRBD2. Germline lookup yields CDR1 LGHDT and CDR2 YNNKEL (reference sequence). The CDR3 runs to 19 residues. Germline trimming cut 2 bases from V and 7 bases from J; bases unmatched to any gene: 17. CDR3 region: CASSQSISPSGILSGELFF. CDR3 nucleotides: TGTGCCAGCAGCCAATCGATTAGTCCTAGCGGGATTTTAAGCGGGGAGCTGTTTTTT.

This chain links TRBV13 with TRBJ1-1; D is perhaps TRBD1 (5 bases). Trimming pared 5 bases from V and 2 bases from J, leaving 24 bases between. The CDR3 has 18 amino acids. Germline CDR1 reads PRHDT; CDR2 reads FYEKMQ (reference sequence). Here the CDR3 DNA reads TGTGCCAGCAGCCCCAAGGACGGAGGGCGGGGGATCAACACTGAAGCTTTCTTT. Translation: CASSPKDGGRGINTEAFF.

The chain joins TRBV6-5 to TRBJ1-2; D might be TRBD1 (5 bases). Trimming removed 6 bases from V and 7 bases from J, with 18 bases in between. The CDR3 extends over 14 amino acids. CDR1 MNHEY and CDR2 SVGAGI come from the germline V gene. CDR3 sequence (DNA): TGTGCCAGCAGAGGGACCGGGGGGTTTGGTGGCTACACCTTC. This gives the protein CASRGTGGFGGYTF.

This clone was counted between two and nine times. The chain employs TRBV6-5 and TRBJ1-1; tentatively, D is TRBD1 (6 bases). The CDR3 is 16 residues long. Trimming shortened V by 3 bases and J by 4 bases, and 18 bases separated the two germline ends. Germline CDR1 reads MNHEY; CDR2 reads SVGAGI. The DNA of the CDR3 is TGTGCCAGCAGTTATATGGGGGGCGAAGGATCCACTGAAGCTTTCTTT. Translating gives CASSYMGGEGSTEAFF.

The rearrangement links TRBV6-2 or TRBV6-3 to TRBJ2-1, with D possibly TRBD1 on 6 matching bases. V lost 2 bases and J 4 bases, leaving 15 bases between the germline ends. Germline V CDR1 and CDR2: MNHEY, SVGEGT. The CDR3 contains 16 residues. The CDR3, as DNA: TGTGCCAGCAGTTACAGGCAGGGGACCCTATACAATGAGCAGTTCTTC. As protein: CASSYRQGTLYNEQFF.

The V gene is TRBV18, the J gene TRBJ2-7; D is ambiguous. Per germline, CDR1 KGHSH and CDR2 LQKENI. CDR3 size: 16 residues. The V end was cut by 0 bases, the J end by 3 bases, with 15 bases between. CDR3 nucleotides: TGTGCCAGCTCACCACCAACCGCGGTTCGGGTCTACGAGCAGTACTTC. Amino acid sequence: CASSPPTAVRVYEQYF.

The chain employs TRBV3-1 (or the pseudogene TRBV3-2) and TRBJ2-1, with D possibly being TRBD1 (6 bases). Trimming took off 0 bases at V and 9 bases at J, with 18 bases between the two ends. The CDR3 consists of 16 residues. Germline lookup yields CDR1 LGHDT and CDR2 YNNKEL (reference sequence). The CDR3 bases are TGTGCCAGCAGCCAAGAGGGGGCAGGGGTCCGGGGTGAGCAGTTCTTC. It codes for CASSQEGAGVRGEQFF.

The chain combines TRBV5-1 with TRBJ2-5; possible D gene TRBD1, 6 bases. Germline values: CDR1 SGHRS, CDR2 YFSETQ. Trimming removed 5 bases from V and 2 bases from J, with 16 bases in between. This CDR3 contains 15 residues. The CDR3 DNA reads TGCGCCAGCAGTAGGGACACCGCCCTACAAGAGACCCAGTACTTC. Its translation: CASSRDTALQETQYF.

The chain uses TRBV2 and TRBJ2-6; D not certain. Trimming cost V 3 bases and J 2 bases, with 8 bases left between them. This CDR3 is built from 15 residues. Looked up from germline, CDR1 is SNHLY and CDR2 is FYNNEI. The chain's CDR3 is CASSDGGAGANVLTF. CDR3 coding DNA: TGTGCCAGCAGTGATGGTGGAGCTGGGGCCAACGTCCTGACTTTC.

This sequence joins TRBV11-2 and TRBJ1-4, with TRBD1 as a possible D gene (5 bases). This CDR3 is 16 amino acids long. Germline V gives CDR1 SGHAT, CDR2 FQNNGV. V lost 0 bases and J lost 12, with 20 bases in between. The CDR3 bases are TGTGCCAGCAGCTTAGATTTAGGGGCCGGTACATCACAACTGTTTTTT. This gives the protein CASSLDLGAGTSQLFF.

The chain recombines TRBV6-6 with TRBJ2-7, with unresolved D. From germline, CDR1 is MNHNY and CDR2 SVGAGI (reference sequence). This CDR3 region has 12 residues. The V gene lost 5 bases and the J gene lost 3 bases, with 8 bases spanning the gap. CDR3 sequence: CASSQVGYEQYF. The CDR3 nucleotides are TGTGCCAGCAGTCAGGTCGGCTACGAGCAGTACTTC.

The V gene is TRBV6-5, the J gene TRBJ1-5, with TRBD1 matching over 9 bases. Germline CDR1 MNHEY, CDR2 SVGAGI. V was clipped by 4 bases and J by 4 bases; unmatched bases: 5. The CDR3 totals 15 residues. The chain's CDR3 is CASSWDRERNQPQHF. The CDR3 nucleotides read TGTGCCAGCAGTTGGGACAGGGAGCGTAATCAGCCCCAGCATTTT.

This clone was observed a few times. The genes are TRBV7-9 and TRBJ2-7, with D perhaps given as TRBD1 or TRBD2 (5 bases each). V was trimmed by 3 bases and J by 1 base, leaving 13 bases between them. The CDR3 has 15 amino acids. From germline, CDR1 is SEHNR and CDR2 FQNEAQ (reference sequence). The CDR3 DNA reads as TGTGCCAGCAGCTTTGGGGCTGGGGGTTCCTACGAGCAGTACTTC. It yields the protein CASSFGAGGSYEQYF.

This clone was observed once. This sequence joins TRBV10-2 and TRBJ2-1; no reliable D call. Trimming cost V 6 bases and J 7 bases, with 13 bases left between them. The germline V gene encodes CDR1 WSHSY and CDR2 SAAADI. The CDR3 covers 13 residues. DNA of the CDR3: TGCGCCAGCAGGTCTACCGATCGTAATGAGCAGTTCTTC. Amino acid sequence: CASRSTDRNEQFF.

V gene TRBV11-3 combines with J gene TRBJ2-1; TRBD1 matches 8 bases. V lost 3 bases, J lost 6 bases, and 4 bases stayed unmatched. The CDR3 contains 14 residues. Germline-derived CDR1 and CDR2 are SGHNT and YENEEA. Here the CDR3 reads CASSFSGQGNEQFF. The CDR3 nucleotides read TGTGCCAGCAGCTTTAGTGGACAGGGCAATGAGCAGTTCTTC.